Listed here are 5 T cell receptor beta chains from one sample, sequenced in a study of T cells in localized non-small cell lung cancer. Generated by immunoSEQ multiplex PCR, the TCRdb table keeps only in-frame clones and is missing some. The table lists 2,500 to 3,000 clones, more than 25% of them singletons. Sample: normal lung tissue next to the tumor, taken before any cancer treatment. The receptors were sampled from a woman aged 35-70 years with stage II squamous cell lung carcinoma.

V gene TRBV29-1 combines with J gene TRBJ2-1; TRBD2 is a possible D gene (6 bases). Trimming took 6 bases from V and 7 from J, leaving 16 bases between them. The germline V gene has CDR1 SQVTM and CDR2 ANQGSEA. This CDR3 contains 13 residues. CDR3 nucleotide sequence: TGCAGCGTCGTCGGACTACTCGAGAATGAGCAGTTCTTC. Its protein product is CSVVGLLENEQFF.

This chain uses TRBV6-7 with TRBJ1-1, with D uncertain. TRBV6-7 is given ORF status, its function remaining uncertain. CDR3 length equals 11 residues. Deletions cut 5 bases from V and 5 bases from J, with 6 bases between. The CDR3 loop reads CASSLGTEAFF. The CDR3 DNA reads TGTGCCAGCAGTCTGGGGACTGAAGCTTTCTTT.

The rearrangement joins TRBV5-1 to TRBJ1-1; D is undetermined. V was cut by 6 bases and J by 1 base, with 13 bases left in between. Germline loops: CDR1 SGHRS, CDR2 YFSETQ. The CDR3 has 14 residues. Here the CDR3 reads CASTLLGENTEAFF. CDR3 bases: TGCGCCAGCACCCTTCTTGGCGAGAACACTGAAGCTTTCTTT.

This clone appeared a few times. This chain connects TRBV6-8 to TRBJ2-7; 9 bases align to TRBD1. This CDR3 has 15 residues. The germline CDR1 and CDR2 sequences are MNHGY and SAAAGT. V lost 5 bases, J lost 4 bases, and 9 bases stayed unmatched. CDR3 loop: CASSLEQGARYEQYF. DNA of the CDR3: TGTGCCAGCAGTCTAGAACAGGGGGCTCGGTACGAGCAGTACTTC.

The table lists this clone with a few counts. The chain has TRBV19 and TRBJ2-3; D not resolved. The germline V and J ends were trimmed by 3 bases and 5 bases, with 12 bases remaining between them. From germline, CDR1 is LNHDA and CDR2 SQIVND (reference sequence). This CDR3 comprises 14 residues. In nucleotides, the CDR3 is TGTGCCAGTAGTATGACCGAACGAGGAGATACGCAGTATTTT. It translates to CASSMTERGDTQYF.